The sequence of this T cell receptor beta chain was determined in a study of T cells after posttransplantation cyclophosphamide. Findings and caveats of the study: Donor-recipient repertoire similarity was low at 1-2 months, rising over year one.

The ends were cut back, 3 bases at V and 0 bases at J, with 13 bases in the middle. This CDR3 comprises 16 residues. Per germline, CDR1 MDHEN and CDR2 SYDVKM. Assay: immunoSEQ multiplex PCR; the TCRdb copy retains only in-frame clones and omits some. This repertoire holds some 16,000 clones, and none appear only once. A marrow graft followed busulfan-fludarabine conditioning, with cyclophosphamide on days +3 and +4. This clone was seen at least ten times. Its antigen is unidentified. The receptor's source is a female patient in her 30s who received an allogeneic stem cell transplant from a related donor, was CMV-positive, and had no GVHD. The graft donor may be the source of some T cells. The chain combines TRBV28 with TRBJ2-3, with a possible D match to TRBD2 (6 bases). The sample consisted of PBMCs, taken after allogeneic stem cell transplant with posttransplant cyclophosphamide. CDR3 coding DNA: TGTGCCAGCAGTTTTATACCCGGGACTAGCACAGATACGCAGTATTTT. It specifies CASSFIPGTSTDTQYF.